This T cell receptor beta chain was retrieved from a study of cytomegalovirus exposure and HLA in healthy donors. At the time of sampling, donors were nominally healthy, though unrecorded immune exposures were likely. 60 Vbeta and 13 Jbeta primers were used in PCR. Here immunoSEQ multiplex PCR was the method, and the copy in TCRdb shows in-frame clones only, minus some. Recorded here are roughly 79,000 clones; the top ten clones represent 4.6%. General study findings and limits: Diagnosis of cytomegalovirus status made by the classifier reportedly showed high specificity and sensitivity. The authors considered a cluster of highly shared sequence variants likely to be a sequencing artifact. Later analysis found that TCR beta chains associated with HLA were more clonally expanded than other, equally common chains.

As concerns this clone: Antigen unknown.

Trimming shortened V by 4 bases and J by 7 bases, and 6 bases separated the two germline ends. The CDR3 spans 11 residues. In germline, CDR1 is MNHEY, CDR2 SVGAGI. The sample was PBMCs. This TCR was sampled from a man aged 25 to 45 in good health and CMV-seronegative. The chain is built from TRBV6-5 and TRBJ2-3; D might be TRBD2 (5 bases). CDR3 sequence reads: CASSSGNTQYF. DNA for the CDR3: TGTGCCAGCAGTTCGGGGAATACGCAGTATTTT.